The source of this TCR beta chain is a study of T cell responses to AZD1222 COVID-19 vaccine. The germline CDR1 and CDR2 sequences are MNHEY and SMNVEV (reference sequence). The CDR3 spans 12 residues. Trimming cost V 6 bases and J 8 bases, with 12 bases left between them. Sequencing used immunoSEQ multiplex PCR; TCRdb keeps in-frame clones, though not all of them. Of roughly 190,000 clones in the sample, roughly 90% were seen once. The V and J genes are TRBV27 and TRBJ2-3; D gene unclear. This specimen consisted of peripheral blood, obtained 28 days after the second AZD1222 dose. This clonotype was sampled from an adult who received the AZD1222 COVID-19 vaccine. CDR3: CASRLYRGTQYF. The CDR3 coding sequence is TGTGCCAGCAGACTCTACAGAGGTACGCAGTATTTT.